Following are 2 T cell receptor beta chains from one sample sequenced in a study of cytomegalovirus exposure and HLA in healthy donors. This PCR relied on a set of 60 Vbeta primers and 13 Jbeta primers. TCRdb keeps only in-frame clones here, not all; method: immunoSEQ multiplex PCR. The table lists more than 85,000 clones, about 80% of them singletons. The sequenced sample was PBMCs. Receptor source: a man younger than 45 in good health and CMV-seronegative.

This clone was observed once. The chain recombines TRBV6-1 with TRBJ2-3, with D maybe TRBD1 (6 bases). V was pared by 4 bases and J by 5 bases, with 22 bases between. The CDR3 loop spans 17 amino acids. CDR1 MNHNS and CDR2 SASEGT come from the germline V gene. The CDR3 coding sequence is TGTGCCAGCAGTGGATCATGGGGGCGCAATCGGAAAGATACGCAGTATTTT. Translation: CASSGSWGRNRKDTQYF.

The rearrangement links TRBV6-1 to TRBJ2-1; 10 bases agree with TRBD2. This CDR3 has 16 residues. The ends lost 4 bases at V and 7 bases at J; junction bases unmatched: 10. Germline lookup yields CDR1 MNHNS and CDR2 SASEGT. CDR3: CASSAGSSGSYNEQFF. The CDR3 DNA reads TGTGCCAGCAGTGCAGGGTCTAGCGGGAGTTATAATGAGCAGTTCTTC.